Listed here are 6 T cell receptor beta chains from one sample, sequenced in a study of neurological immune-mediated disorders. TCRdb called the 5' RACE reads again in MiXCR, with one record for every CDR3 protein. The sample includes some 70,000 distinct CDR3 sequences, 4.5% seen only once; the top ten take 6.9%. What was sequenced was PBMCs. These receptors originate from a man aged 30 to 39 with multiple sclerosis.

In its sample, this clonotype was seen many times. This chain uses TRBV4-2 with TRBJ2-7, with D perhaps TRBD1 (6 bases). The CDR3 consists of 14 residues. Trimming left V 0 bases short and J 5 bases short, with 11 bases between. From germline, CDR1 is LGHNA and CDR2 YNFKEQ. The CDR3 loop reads CASSQEGHLDEQYV. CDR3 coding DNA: TGTGCCAGCAGCCAAGAGGGACACCTCGACGAGCAGTACGTC.

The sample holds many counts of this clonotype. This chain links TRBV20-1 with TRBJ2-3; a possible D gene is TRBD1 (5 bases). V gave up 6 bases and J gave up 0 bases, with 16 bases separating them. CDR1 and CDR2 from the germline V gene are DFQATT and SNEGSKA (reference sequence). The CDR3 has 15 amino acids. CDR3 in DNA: TGCAGTGCCATCAATAGACGGACAAGCACAGATACGCAGTATTTT. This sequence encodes CSAINRRTSTDTQYF.

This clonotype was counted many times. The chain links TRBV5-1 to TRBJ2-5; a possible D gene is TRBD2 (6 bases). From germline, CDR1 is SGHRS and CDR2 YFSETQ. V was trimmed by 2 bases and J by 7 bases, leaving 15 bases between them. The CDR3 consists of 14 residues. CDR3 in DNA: TGCGCCAGCAGCTTACGGGGGACTGGTTGGACCCAGTACTTC. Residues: CASSLRGTGWTQYF. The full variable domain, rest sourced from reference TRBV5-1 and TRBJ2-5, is KAGVTQTPRYLIKTRGQQVTLSCSPISGHRSVSWYQQTPGQGLQFLFEYFSETQRNKGNFPGRFSGRQFSNSRSEMNVSTLELGDSALYLCASSLRGTGWTQYFGPGTRLLVL.

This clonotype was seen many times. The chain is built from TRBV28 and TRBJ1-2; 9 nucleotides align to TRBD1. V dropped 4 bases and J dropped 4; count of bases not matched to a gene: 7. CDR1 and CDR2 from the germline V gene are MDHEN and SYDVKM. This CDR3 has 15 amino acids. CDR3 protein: CASSSGQGWSYGYTF. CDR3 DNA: TGTGCCAGCAGTTCCGGACAGGGGTGGAGCTATGGCTACACCTTC.

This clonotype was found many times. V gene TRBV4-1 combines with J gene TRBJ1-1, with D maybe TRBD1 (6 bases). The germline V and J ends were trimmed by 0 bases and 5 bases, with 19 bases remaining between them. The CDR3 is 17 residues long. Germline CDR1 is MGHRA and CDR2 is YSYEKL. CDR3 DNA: TGCGCCAGCAGCCAAGAAGTACCGGGGGGCATGTTGACTGAAGCTTTCTTT. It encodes CASSQEVPGGMLTEAFF.

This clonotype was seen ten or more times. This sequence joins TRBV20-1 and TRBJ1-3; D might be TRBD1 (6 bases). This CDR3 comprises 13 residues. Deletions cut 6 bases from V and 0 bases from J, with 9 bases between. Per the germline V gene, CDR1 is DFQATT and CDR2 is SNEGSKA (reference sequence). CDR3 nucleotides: TGCAGTGCAAAACAGGGCTCTGGAAACACCATATATTTT. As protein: CSAKQGSGNTIYF.